This section outlines one T cell receptor beta chain sequence together with its context. Its specificity is unknown. This sample is drawn from a study of T cell responses to AZD1222 COVID-19 vaccine. The CDR3 has 14 residues. Trimming removed 3 bases from V and 4 bases from J; junction bases left unmatched: 7. Germline V CDR1 and CDR2: SQVTM, ANQGSEA. Profiled with immunoSEQ multiplex PCR; TCRdb holds only in-frame clones, not every one. The repertoire consists of some 64,000 clones, with more than 85% occurring once and the leading ten covering approximately 15%. Whole-study results and caveats: Dominant CD4 TCR responses targeted spike regions 160-218 and 743-854. Mostly white British, mostly female donors; authors suggested clonal diversity may be underestimated. Close to half of all spike-specific TCRs reportedly target regions of the variants that are unmutated.

The chain links TRBV29-1 to TRBJ2-7, with 9 positions matching TRBD1. The sequence derives from an adult in good health. The starting material was peripheral blood, obtained on day 0 of AZD1222 vaccination. The CDR3 DNA sequence: TGCAGCGTTGACTACAGTGGGACAGGGTACGAGCAGTACTTC. Translated, it gives CSVDYSGTGYEQYF.